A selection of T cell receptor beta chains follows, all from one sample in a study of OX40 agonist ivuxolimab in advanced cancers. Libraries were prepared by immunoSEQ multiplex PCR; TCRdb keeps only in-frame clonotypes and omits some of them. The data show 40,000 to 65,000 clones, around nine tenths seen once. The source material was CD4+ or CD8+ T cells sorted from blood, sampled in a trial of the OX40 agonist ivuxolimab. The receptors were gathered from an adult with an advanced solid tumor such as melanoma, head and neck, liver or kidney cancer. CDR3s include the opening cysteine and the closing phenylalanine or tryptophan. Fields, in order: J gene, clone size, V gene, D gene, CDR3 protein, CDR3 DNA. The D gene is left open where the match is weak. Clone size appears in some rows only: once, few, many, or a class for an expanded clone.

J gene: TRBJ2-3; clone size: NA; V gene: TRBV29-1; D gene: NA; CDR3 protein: CSVSAGTKRTDTQYF; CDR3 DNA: TGCAGCGTTTCGGCAGGGACCAAGAGGACAGATACGCAGTATTTT
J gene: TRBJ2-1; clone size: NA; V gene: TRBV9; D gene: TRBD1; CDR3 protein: CASSQRTGNYNEQFF; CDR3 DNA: TGTGCCAGCAGCCAGAGGACAGGGAATTACAATGAGCAGTTCTTC
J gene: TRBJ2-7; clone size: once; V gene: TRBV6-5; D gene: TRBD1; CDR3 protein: CASSYSQTGPYEQYF; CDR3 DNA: TGTGCCAGCAGTTACTCCCAGACAGGGCCCTACGAGCAGTACTTC
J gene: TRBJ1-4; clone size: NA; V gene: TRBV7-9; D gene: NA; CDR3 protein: CASSLDRQNEKLFF; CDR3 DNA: TGTGCCAGCAGCTTAGACAGACAGAATGAAAAACTGTTTTTT
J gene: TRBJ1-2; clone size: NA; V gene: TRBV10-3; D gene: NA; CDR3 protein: CAISDAGSYGYTF; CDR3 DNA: TGTGCCATCAGTGACGCGGGGAGTTATGGCTACACCTTC
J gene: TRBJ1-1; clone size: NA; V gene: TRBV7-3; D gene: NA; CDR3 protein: CASSQTVGTEAFF; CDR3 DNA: TGTGCCAGCAGCCAGACCGTGGGCACTGAAGCTTTCTTT
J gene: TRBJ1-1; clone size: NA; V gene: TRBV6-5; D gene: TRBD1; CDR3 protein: CASSPEQGLNTEAFF; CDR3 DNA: TGTGCCAGCAGTCCCGAACAGGGGTTGAACACTGAAGCTTTCTTT
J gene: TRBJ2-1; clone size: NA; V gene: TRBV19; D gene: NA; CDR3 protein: CASSLISGYEQFF; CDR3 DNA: TGTGCCAGTAGTCTGATATCCGGCTATGAGCAGTTCTTC
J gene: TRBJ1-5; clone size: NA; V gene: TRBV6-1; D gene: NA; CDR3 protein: CASRQLGQNQPQHF; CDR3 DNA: TGTGCCAGCAGGCAACTCGGACAGAATCAGCCCCAGCATTTT
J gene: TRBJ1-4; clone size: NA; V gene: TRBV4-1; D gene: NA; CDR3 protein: CASSQVGQLAVGEKLFF; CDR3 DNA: TGCGCCAGCAGCCAAGTAGGCCAACTGGCTGTGGGTGAAAAACTGTTTTTT
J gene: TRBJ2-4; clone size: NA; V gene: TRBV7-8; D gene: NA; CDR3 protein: CASSLVPGRSPLAKNIQYF; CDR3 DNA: TGTGCCAGCAGCTTAGTTCCAGGGCGGTCCCCGTTAGCCAAAAACATTCAGTACTTC
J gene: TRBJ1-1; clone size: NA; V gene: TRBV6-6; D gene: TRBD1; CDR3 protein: CASRDRAYTEAFF; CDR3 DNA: TGTGCCAGCAGGGACAGGGCTTACACTGAAGCTTTCTTT
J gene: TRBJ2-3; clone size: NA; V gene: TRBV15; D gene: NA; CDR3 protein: CATSRDGRTDTQYF; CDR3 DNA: TGTGCCACCAGCAGAGATGGCCGCACAGATACGCAGTATTTT
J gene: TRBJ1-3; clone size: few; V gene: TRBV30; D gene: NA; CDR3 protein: CALGRNSGNTIYF; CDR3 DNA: TGTGCCTTGGGACGGAACTCTGGAAACACCATATATTTT
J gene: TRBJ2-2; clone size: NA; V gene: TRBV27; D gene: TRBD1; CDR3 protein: CASSLGPGQGNPGELFF; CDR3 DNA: TGTGCCAGCAGTTTGGGTCCGGGACAGGGAAATCCCGGGGAGCTGTTTTTT
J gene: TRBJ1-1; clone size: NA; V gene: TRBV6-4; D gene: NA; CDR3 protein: CASRTNRVATEAFF; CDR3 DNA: TGTGCCAGCAGAACTAACAGGGTGGCCACTGAAGCTTTCTTT
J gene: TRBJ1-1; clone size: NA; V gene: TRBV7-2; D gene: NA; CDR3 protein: CASSFMAPPDEAFF; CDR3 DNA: TGTGCCAGCAGCTTTATGGCCCCACCGGATGAAGCTTTCTTT
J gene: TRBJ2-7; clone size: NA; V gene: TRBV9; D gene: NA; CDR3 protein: CASSPSNGYEQYF; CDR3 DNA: TGTGCCAGCAGCCCTAGCAACGGCTACGAGCAGTACTTC
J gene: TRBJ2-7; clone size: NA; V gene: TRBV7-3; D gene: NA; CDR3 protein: CASSLHRDSYEQYF; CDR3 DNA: TGTGCCAGCAGCTTACACAGGGACTCCTACGAGCAGTACTTC
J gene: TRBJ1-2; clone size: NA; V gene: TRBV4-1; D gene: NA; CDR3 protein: CASSQGGAAVYGYTF; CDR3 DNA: TGCGCCAGCAGCCAAGGAGGGGCCGCAGTCTATGGCTACACCTTC
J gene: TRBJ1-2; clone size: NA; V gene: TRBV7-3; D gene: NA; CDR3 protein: CASSLTGGTNYGYTF; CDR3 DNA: TGTGCCAGCAGCTTAACAGGGGGAACTAACTATGGCTACACCTTC
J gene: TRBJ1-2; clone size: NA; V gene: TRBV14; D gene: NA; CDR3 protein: CASSRGQNYGYTF; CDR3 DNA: TGTGCCAGCAGCCGAGGACAGAACTATGGCTACACCTTC
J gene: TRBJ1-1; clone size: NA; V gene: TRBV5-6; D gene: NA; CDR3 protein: CASSTVQGTTEAFF; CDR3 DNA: TGTGCCAGCAGCACAGTCCAGGGCACGACTGAAGCTTTCTTT
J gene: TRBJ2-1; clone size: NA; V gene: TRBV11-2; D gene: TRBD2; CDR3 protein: CASSLEVSGLRDEQFF; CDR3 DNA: TGTGCCAGCAGCTTAGAGGTTAGCGGGTTAAGGGATGAGCAGTTCTTC
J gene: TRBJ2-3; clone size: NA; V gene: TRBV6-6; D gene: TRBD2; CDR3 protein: CASMGLAGADTQYF; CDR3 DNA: TGTGCCAGCATGGGCCTAGCGGGGGCTGATACGCAGTATTTT
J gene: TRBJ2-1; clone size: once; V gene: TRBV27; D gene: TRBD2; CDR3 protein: CASSRGLAGGVPYNEQFF; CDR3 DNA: TGTGCCAGCAGTCGCGGACTAGCGGGAGGCGTCCCGTACAATGAGCAGTTCTTC
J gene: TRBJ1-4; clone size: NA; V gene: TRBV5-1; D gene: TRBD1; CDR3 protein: CASSLGERDRAEKLFF; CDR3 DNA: TGCGCCAGCAGCTTAGGAGAGCGAGACAGGGCTGAAAAACTGTTTTTT
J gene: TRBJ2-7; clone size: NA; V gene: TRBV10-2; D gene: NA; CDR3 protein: CASSAGRVFDEQYF; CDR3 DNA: TGCGCCAGCAGTGCAGGCAGGGTCTTCGACGAGCAGTACTTC
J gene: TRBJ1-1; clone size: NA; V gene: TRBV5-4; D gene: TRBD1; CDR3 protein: CASSSGTDRKTEAFF; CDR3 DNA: TGTGCCAGCAGCTCGGGGACGGACAGGAAAACTGAAGCTTTCTTT
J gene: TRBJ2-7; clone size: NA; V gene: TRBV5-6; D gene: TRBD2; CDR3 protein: CASSPGLASLYEQYF; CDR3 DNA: TGTGCCAGCAGCCCAGGACTAGCGAGCCTCTACGAGCAGTACTTC
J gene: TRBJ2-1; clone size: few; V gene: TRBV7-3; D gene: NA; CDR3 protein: CASSARGESSYNEQFF; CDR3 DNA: TGTGCCAGCAGCGCCCGAGGGGAGAGCTCCTACAATGAGCAGTTCTTC
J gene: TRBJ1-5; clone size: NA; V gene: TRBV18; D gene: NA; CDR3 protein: CASSPGGESQPQHF; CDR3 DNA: TGTGCCAGCTCACCCGGAGGGGAAAGTCAGCCCCAGCATTTT
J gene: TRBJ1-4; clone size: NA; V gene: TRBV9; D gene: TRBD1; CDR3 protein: CASSVGQVNEKLFF; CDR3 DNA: TGTGCCAGCAGCGTTGGACAGGTGAATGAAAAACTGTTTTTT
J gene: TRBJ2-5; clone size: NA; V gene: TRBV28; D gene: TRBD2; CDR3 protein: CASSPFGTSGGRETQYF; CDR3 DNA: TGTGCCAGCAGTCCTTTTGGGACTAGCGGGGGACGAGAGACCCAGTACTTC
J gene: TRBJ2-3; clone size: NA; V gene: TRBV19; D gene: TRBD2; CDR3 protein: CASSQLAGITDTQYF; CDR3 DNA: TGTGCCAGTAGCCAACTAGCGGGGATCACAGATACGCAGTATTTT
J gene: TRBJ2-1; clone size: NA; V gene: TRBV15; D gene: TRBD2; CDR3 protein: CATSRDLLAGGRNEQFF; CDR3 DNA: TGTGCCACCAGCAGAGATCTTTTAGCGGGGGGCCGTAATGAGCAGTTCTTC
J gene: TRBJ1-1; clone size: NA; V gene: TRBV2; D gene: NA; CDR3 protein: CASSRSGMNTEAFF; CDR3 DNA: TGTGCCAGCAGCCGATCGGGGATGAACACTGAAGCTTTCTTT
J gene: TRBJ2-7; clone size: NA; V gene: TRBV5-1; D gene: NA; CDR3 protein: CASSLGRETYEQYF; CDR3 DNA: TGCGCCAGCAGCTTAGGACGGGAAACCTACGAGCAGTACTTC
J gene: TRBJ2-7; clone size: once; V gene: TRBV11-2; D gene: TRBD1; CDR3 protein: CASSQGTGEQYF; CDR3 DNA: TGTGCCAGCAGCCAGGGGACAGGGGAGCAGTACTTC
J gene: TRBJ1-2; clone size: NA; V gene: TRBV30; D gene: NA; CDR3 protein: CAWRGVGGYTF; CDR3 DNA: TGTGCCTGGAGGGGCGTCGGGGGCTACACCTTC
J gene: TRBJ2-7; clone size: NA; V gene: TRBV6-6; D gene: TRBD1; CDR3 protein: CASSRPGTGAYEQYF; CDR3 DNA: TGTGCCAGCAGTCGCCCTGGGACAGGGGCCTACGAGCAGTACTTC
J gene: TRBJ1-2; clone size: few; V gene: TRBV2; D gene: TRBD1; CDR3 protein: CASSESPTGGAYGYTF; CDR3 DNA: TGTGCCAGCAGTGAATCTCCTACAGGGGGAGCCTATGGCTACACCTTC
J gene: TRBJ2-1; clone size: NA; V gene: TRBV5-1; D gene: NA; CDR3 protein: CASSLEASSYNEQFF; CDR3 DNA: TGCGCCAGCAGCTTGGAGGCCAGCTCCTACAATGAGCAGTTCTTC
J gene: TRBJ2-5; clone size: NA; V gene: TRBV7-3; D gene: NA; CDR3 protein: CASSLVREETQYF; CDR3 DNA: TGTGCCAGCAGCTTAGTCCGTGAAGAGACCCAGTACTTC
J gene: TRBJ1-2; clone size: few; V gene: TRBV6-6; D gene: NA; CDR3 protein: CASSYRDGYGYTF; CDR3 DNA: TGTGCCAGCAGTTACCGGGACGGCTATGGCTACACCTTC
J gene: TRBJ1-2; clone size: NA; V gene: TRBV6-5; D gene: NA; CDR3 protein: CASTAQANYGYTF; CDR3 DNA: TGTGCCAGCACCGCACAGGCTAACTATGGCTACACCTTC